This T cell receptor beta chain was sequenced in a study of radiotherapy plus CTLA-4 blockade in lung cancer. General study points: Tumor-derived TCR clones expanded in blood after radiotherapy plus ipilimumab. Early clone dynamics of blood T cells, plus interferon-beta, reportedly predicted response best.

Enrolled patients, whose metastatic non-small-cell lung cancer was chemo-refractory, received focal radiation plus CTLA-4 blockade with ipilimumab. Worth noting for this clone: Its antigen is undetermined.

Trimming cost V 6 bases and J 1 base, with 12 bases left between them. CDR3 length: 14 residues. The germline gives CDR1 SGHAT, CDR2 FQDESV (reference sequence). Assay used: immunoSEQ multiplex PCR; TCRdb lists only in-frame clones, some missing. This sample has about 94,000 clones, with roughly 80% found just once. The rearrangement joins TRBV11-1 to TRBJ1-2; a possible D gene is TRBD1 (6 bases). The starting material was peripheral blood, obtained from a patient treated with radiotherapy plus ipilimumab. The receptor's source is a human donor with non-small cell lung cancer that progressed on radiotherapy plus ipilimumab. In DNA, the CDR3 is TGTGCCAGCAGTCGACAGGAGCTTAACTATGGCTACACCTTC. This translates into CASSRQELNYGYTF.